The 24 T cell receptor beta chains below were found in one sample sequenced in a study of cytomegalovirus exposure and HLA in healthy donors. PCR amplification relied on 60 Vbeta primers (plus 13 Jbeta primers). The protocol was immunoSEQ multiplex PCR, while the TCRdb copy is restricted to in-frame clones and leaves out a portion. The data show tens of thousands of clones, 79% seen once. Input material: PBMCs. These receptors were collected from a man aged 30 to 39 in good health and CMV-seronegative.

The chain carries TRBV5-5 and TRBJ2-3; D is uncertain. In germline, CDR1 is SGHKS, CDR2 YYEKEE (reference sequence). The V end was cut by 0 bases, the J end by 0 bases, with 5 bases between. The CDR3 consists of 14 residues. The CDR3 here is CASSLVSSTDTQYF. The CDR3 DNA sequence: TGTGCCAGCAGCTTGGTGTCTAGCACAGATACGCAGTATTTT. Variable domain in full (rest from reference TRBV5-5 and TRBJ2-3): DAGVTQSPTHLIKTRGQQVTLRCSPISGHKSVSWYQQVLGQGPQFIFQYYEKEERGRGNFPDRFSARQFPNYSSELNVNALLLGDSALYLCASSLVSSTDTQYFGPGTRLTVL.

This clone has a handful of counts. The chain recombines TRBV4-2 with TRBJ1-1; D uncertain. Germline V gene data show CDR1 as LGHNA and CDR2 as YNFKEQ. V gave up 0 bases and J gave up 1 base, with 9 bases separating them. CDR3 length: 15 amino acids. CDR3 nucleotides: TGTGCCAGCAGCCAAGAGGCCAGTTGGAACACTGAAGCTTTCTTT. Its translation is CASSQEASWNTEAFF.

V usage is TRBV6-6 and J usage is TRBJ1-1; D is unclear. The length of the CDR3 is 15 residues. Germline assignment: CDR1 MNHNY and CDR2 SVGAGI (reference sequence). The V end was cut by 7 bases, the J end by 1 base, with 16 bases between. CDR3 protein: CASTLRGNTNTEAFF. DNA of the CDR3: TGTGCCAGCACCTTACGAGGTAATACGAACACTGAAGCTTTCTTT.

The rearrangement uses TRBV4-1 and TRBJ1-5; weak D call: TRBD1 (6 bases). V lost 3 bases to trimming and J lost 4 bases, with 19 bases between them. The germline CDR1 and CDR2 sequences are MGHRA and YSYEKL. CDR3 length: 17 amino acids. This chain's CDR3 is CASSHDSGGAGNQPQHF. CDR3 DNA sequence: TGCGCCAGCAGCCATGACTCCGGGGGGGCGGGGAATCAGCCCCAGCATTTT.

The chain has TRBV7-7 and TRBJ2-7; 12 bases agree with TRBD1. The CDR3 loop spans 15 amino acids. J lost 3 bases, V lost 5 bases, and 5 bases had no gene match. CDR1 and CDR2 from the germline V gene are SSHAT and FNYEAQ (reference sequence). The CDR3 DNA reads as TGTGCCAGCAGCGCGGGACAGGGGGCGGGCTACGAGCAGTACTTC. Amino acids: CASSAGQGAGYEQYF.

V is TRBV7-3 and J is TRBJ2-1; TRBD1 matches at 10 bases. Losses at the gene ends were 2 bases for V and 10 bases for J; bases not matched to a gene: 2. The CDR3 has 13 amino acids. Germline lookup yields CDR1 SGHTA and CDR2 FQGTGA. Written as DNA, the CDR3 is TGTGCCAGCAGCTTAGGACAGGGGGGCGAGCAGTTCTTC. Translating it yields CASSLGQGGEQFF.

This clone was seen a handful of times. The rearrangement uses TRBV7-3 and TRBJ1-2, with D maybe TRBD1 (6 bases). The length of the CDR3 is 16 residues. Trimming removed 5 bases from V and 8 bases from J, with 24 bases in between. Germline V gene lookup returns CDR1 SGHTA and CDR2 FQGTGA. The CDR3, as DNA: TGTGCCAGCAGCCCCTCGGGGGGGCAGGGTTTACAGGGCTACACCTTC. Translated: CASSPSGGQGLQGYTF.

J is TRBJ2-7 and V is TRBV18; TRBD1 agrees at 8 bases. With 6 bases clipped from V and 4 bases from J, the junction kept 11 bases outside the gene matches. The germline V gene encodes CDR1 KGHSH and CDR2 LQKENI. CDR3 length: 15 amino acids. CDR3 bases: TGTGCCAGCTCCCGATCGACAGGGGAACTATACGAGCAGTACTTC. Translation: CASSRSTGELYEQYF.

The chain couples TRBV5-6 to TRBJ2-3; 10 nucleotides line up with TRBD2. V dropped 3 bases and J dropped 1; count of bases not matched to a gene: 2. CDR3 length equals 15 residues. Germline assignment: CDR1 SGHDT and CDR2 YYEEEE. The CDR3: CASSSGLAGTDTQYF. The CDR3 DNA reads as TGTGCCAGCAGCTCCGGACTAGCGGGCACAGATACGCAGTATTTT.

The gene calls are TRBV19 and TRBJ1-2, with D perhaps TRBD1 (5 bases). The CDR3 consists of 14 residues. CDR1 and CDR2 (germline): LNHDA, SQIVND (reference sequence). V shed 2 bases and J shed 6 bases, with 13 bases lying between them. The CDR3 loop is CASSITLSTDGYTF. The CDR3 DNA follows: TGTGCCAGTAGTATAACTCTGTCGACAGATGGCTACACCTTC.

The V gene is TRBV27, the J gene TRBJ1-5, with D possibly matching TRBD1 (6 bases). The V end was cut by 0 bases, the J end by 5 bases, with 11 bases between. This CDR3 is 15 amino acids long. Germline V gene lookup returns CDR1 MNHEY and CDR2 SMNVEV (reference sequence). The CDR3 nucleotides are TGTGCCAGCAGTTTATCGGGAGGGGGGGATCAGCCCCAGCATTTT. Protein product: CASSLSGGGDQPQHF.

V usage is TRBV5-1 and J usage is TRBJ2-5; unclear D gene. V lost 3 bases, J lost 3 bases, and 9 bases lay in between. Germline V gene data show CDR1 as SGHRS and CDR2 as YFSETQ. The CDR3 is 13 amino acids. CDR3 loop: CASSSRVEETQYF. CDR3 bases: TGCGCCAGCAGCTCCCGTGTTGAAGAGACCCAGTACTTC. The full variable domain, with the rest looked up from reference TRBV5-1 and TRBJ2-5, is KAGVTQTPRYLIKTRGQQVTLSCSPISGHRSVSWYQQTPGQGLQFLFEYFSETQRNKGNFPGRFSGRQFSNSRSEMNVSTLELGDSALYLCASSSRVEETQYFGPGTRLLVL.

CDR3 in DNA: TGTGCCAGCTCACCAGGGGCGAACACTGAAGCTTTCTTT. Protein product: CASSPGANTEAFF. V usage is TRBV18 and J usage is TRBJ1-1, with a tentative D call TRBD1 (5 bases). The CDR3 is 13 residues long. Germline CDR1 KGHSH, CDR2 LQKENI. V gave up 2 bases and J gave up 1 base, with 5 bases separating them.

CDR3 DNA sequence: TGTGCCAGTGGTGGACTGGGGAATGAAAAACTGTTTTTT. Translated: CASGGLGNEKLFF. The gene calls are TRBV11-3 and TRBJ1-4; D remains unclear. Trimming removed 9 bases from V and 5 bases from J, with 13 bases in between. CDR3 length equals 13 residues. CDR1 and CDR2 from the germline V gene are SGHNT and YENEEA.

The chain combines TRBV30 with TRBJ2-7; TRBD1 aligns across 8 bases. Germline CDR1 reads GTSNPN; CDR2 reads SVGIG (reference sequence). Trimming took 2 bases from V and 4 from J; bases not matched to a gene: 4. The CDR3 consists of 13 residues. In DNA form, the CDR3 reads TGTGCCTGGAGTCTGGGACAGGTGTACGAGCAGTACTTC. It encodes CAWSLGQVYEQYF.

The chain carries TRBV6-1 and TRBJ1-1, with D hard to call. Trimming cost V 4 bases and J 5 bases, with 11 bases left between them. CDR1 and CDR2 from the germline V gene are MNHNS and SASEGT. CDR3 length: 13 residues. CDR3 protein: CASSALSGTEAFF. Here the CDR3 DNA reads TGTGCCAGCAGTGCTTTATCGGGAACTGAAGCTTTCTTT.

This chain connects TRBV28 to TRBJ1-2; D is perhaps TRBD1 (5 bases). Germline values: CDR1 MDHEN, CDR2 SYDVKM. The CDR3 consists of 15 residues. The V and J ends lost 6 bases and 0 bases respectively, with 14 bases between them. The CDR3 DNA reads TGTGCCAGCAGAGATGGAGGGGCCGCTAACTATGGCTACACCTTC. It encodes CASRDGGAANYGYTF.

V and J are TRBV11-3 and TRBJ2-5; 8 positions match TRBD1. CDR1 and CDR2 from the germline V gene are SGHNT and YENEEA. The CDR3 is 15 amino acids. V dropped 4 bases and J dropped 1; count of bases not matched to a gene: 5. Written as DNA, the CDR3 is TGTGCCAGCAGCTCGTTGACAGGGGCCCAAGAGACCCAGTACTTC. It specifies CASSSLTGAQETQYF.

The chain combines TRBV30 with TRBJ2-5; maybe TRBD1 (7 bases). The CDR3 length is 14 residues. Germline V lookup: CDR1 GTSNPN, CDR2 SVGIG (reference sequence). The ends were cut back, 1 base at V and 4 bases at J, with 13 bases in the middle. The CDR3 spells CAWSATGRRETQYF. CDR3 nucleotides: TGTGCCTGGAGTGCGACAGGGAGGCGAGAGACCCAGTACTTC.

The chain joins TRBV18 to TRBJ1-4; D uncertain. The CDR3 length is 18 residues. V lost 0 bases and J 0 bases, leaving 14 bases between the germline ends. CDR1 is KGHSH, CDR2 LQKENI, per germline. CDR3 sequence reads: CASSPPYPGSATNEKLFF. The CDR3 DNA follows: TGTGCCAGCTCACCACCTTATCCGGGGAGCGCAACTAATGAAAAACTGTTTTTT.

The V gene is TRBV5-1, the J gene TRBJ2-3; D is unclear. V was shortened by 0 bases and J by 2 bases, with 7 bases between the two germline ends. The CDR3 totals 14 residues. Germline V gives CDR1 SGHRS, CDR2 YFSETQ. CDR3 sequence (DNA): TGCGCCAGCAGCTTGGTGGCCAACACAGATACGCAGTATTTT. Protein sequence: CASSLVANTDTQYF.

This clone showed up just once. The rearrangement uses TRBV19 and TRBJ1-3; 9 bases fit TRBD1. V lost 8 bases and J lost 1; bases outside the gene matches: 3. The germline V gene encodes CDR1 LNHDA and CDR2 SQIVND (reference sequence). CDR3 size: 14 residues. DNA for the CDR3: TGTGCCAGTGGGACAGGGCAATCTGGAAACACCATATATTTT. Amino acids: CASGTGQSGNTIYF.

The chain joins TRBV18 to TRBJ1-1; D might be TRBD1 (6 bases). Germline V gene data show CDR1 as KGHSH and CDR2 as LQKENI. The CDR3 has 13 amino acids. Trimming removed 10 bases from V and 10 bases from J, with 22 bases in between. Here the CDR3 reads CATAADTGRGAFF. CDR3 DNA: TGTGCCACCGCAGCCGATACAGGGAGGGGAGCTTTCTTT.

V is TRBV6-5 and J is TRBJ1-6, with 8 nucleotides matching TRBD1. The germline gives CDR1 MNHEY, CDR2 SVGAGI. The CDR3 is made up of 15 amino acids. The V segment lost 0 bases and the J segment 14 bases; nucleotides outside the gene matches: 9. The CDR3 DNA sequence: TGTGCCAGCAGTTACTCATGGGACAGGCTGGGCACCCTCCACTTT. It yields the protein CASSYSWDRLGTLHF.